These 32 T cell receptor beta chains came from one sample sequenced in a study of early T cells in non-severe SARS-CoV-2 infection (dated by TCRdb to about 2021). Library prep was done by 5' RACE. Sequencing was performed on a NextSeq 500. The public reads were reanalyzed by TCRdb: fastp trimming at Q25, MiXCR alignment, in-frame beta chains only. Merged by CDR3 protein, the rows form single entries marked with the most common genes and DNA. For this sample there are roughly 63,000 distinct CDR3 sequences; over 10% appear just once. The ten most abundant clones make up less than 4.5% of the sample. Material: whole blood. The receptors derive from an adult who was a healthcare worker with PCR-confirmed SARS-CoV-2 infection or an uninfected control (not recorded which).

The chain uses TRBV29-1 and TRBJ2-1; 13 bases fit TRBD2. The germline V gene has CDR1 SQVTM and CDR2 ANQGSEA. The CDR3 contains 15 residues. Trimming removed 1 base from V and 8 bases from J; junction bases left unmatched: 5. CDR3 nucleotide sequence: TGCAGCGTTGAAGGGACTAGCGGGAGACAGGATGAGCAGTTCTTC. Its translation: CSVEGTSGRQDEQFF.

This clonotype was found many times. V gene TRBV20-1 combines with J gene TRBJ2-7; D gene unclear. CDR3 length: 13 residues. V was cut by 1 base and J by 2 bases, with 9 bases left in between. CDR1 is DFQATT and CDR2 is SNEGSKA in the germline V gene (reference sequence). The CDR3 reads CSARGSSTYEQYF. CDR3 nucleotides: TGCAGTGCTAGAGGGTCTTCCACCTACGAGCAGTACTTC.

In its sample, this clonotype was seen many times. This chain connects TRBV29-1 to TRBJ1-1, with TRBD1 matching 7 bases. Trimming removed 5 bases from V and 3 bases from J; junction bases left unmatched: 3. CDR3 length: 12 residues. Germline loops: CDR1 SQVTM, CDR2 ANQGSEA. CDR3 coding DNA: TGCAGCGTTATGACAGGGTACACTGAAGCTTTCTTT. Encoded protein: CSVMTGYTEAFF.

V gene TRBV12-3 or TRBV12-4 combines with J gene TRBJ2-7; 11 positions match TRBD1. Trimming removed 4 bases from V and 6 bases from J; junction bases left unmatched: 8. The CDR3 consists of 15 residues. In nucleotides, the CDR3 is TGTGCCAGCAGTTCCGGGACAGGGGGGGTTGCCGAGCAGTACTTC. Translating it yields CASSSGTGGVAEQYF.

This clonotype was recorded at least ten times. The rearrangement links TRBV28 to TRBJ2-4; TRBD2 agrees at 9 bases. V gave up 3 bases and J gave up 3 bases; unmatched junction bases: 9. CDR1 MDHEN and CDR2 SYDVKM come from the germline V gene. This CDR3 is 17 amino acids long. The DNA of the CDR3 is TGTGCCAGCAGTTTTCAGGCGGGAGGGCCGGACAAAAACATTCAGTACTTC. It yields the protein CASSFQAGGPDKNIQYF. Complete variable domain (other parts from reference TRBV28 and TRBJ2-4): DVKVTQSSRYLVKRTGEKVFLECVQDMDHENMFWYRQDPGLGLRLIYFSYDVKMKEKGDIPEGYSVSREKKERFSLILESASTNQTSMYLCASSFQAGGPDKNIQYFGAGTRLSVL.

This clonotype was seen a handful of times. The chain combines TRBV5-1 with TRBJ2-2, with a tentative D call TRBD2 (6 bases). Per the germline V gene, CDR1 is SGHRS and CDR2 is YFSETQ. The CDR3 is 15 residues long. The V end was cut by 4 bases, the J end by 0 bases, with 10 bases between. In DNA, the CDR3 is TGCGCCAGCAGCCCCACGGGGGCGAACACCGGGGAGCTGTTTTTT. Translating gives CASSPTGANTGELFF. The full variable domain, in which reference TRBV5-1 and TRBJ2-2 provide the parts outside the CDR3, is KAGVTQTPRYLIKTRGQQVTLSCSPISGHRSVSWYQQTPGQGLQFLFEYFSETQRNKGNFPGRFSGRQFSNSRSEMNVSTLELGDSALYLCASSPTGANTGELFFGEGSRLTVL.

The rearrangement uses TRBV19 and TRBJ1-5; 7 bases map to TRBD1. Germline V gene data show CDR1 as LNHDA and CDR2 as SQIVND (reference sequence). The length of the CDR3 is 13 residues. The J segment lost 2 bases and the V segment lost 10 bases, leaving 5 bases of the junction unmatched. The CDR3, as DNA: TGTGCCACCAGGGGGATGGGCAATCAGCCCCAGCATTTT. This sequence encodes CATRGMGNQPQHF.

This clonotype was seen a handful of times. This chain links TRBV19 with TRBJ2-7; 11 bases align to TRBD2. The germline gives CDR1 LNHDA, CDR2 SQIVND (reference sequence). The CDR3 consists of 13 residues. V trimming: 9 bases; J trimming: 7 bases; junction bases outside the gene matches: 8. The CDR3 spells CASRLAGMSEQYF. The CDR3 bases are TGTGCCAGCCGACTAGCGGGGATGAGTGAGCAGTACTTC.

The chain employs TRBV5-1 and TRBJ2-7; no clear D gene. The CDR3 spans 14 residues. Germline-derived CDR1 and CDR2 are SGHRS and YFSETQ. Between the trimmed V and J ends, which lost 1 base and 5 bases, there was a span of 13 bases. As DNA, the CDR3 is TGCGCCAGCAGCTTGTTGCAACCTTGGCACGAGCAGTACTTC. The encoded protein is CASSLLQPWHEQYF.

This clonotype has at least ten counts. The rearrangement links TRBV20-1 to TRBJ2-7; D may be TRBD2 (5 bases). The ends were cut back, 1 base at V and 4 bases at J, with 5 bases in the middle. This CDR3 has 11 amino acids. Germline V CDR1 and CDR2: DFQATT, SNEGSKA (reference sequence). In DNA, the CDR3 is TGCAGTGCTAGAGGAGGGTACGAGCAGTACTTC. Protein sequence: CSARGGYEQYF.

This clonotype has a count of ten or more. The chain recombines TRBV6-1 with TRBJ2-3; 8 bases are shared with TRBD1. The CDR3 has 17 amino acids. The germline V gene encodes CDR1 MNHNS and CDR2 SASEGT. J lost 1 base, V lost 2 bases, and 8 bases had no gene match. The CDR3 sequence: CASSERRTGSRTDTQYF. In DNA form, the CDR3 reads TGTGCCAGCAGTGAAAGGAGGACAGGGAGTCGCACAGATACGCAGTATTTT.

This clonotype has a handful of counts. The rearrangement links TRBV5-6 to TRBJ1-1, with D maybe TRBD1 (5 bases). CDR1 SGHDT and CDR2 YYEEEE come from the germline V gene. CDR3 length: 14 residues. Between the trimmed V and J ends, which lost 0 bases and 0 bases, there was a span of 6 bases. As DNA, the CDR3 is TGTGCCAGCAGCTTGGGAGGGGTGAACACTGAAGCTTTCTTT. As protein: CASSLGGVNTEAFF. The variable domain in full, with the rest retrieved from reference TRBV5-6 and TRBJ1-1, is DAGVTQSPTHLIKTRGQQVTLRCSPKSGHDTVSWYQQALGQGPQFIFQYYEEEERQRGNFPDRFSGHQFPNYSSELNVNALLLGDSALYLCASSLGGVNTEAFFGQGTRLTVV.

This clonotype occurred a few times. The rearrangement links TRBV5-4 to TRBJ2-2, with 7 bases fitting TRBD2. The CDR3 has 17 amino acids. The germline gives CDR1 SGHNT, CDR2 YYREEE (reference sequence). J lost 3 bases, V lost 2 bases, and 10 bases had no gene match. CDR3 bases: TGTGCCAGCAGCTTAATGGGCGGGAGAGGATACACCGGGGAGCTGTTTTTT. It specifies CASSLMGGRGYTGELFF.

There are a few counts of this clonotype. The rearrangement joins TRBV20-1 to TRBJ2-1, with D perhaps TRBD2 (6 bases). Trimming stripped 4 bases from V and 0 bases from J, with 22 bases between. The CDR3 runs to 18 residues. Germline values: CDR1 DFQATT, CDR2 SNEGSKA (reference sequence). The CDR3 spells CSATSLGGLPSSYNEQFF. The CDR3 DNA follows: TGCAGTGCTACCAGTTTAGGAGGGCTCCCTAGCTCCTACAATGAGCAGTTCTTC.

J is TRBJ2-2 and V is TRBV3-1; D is unclear. The germline V gene encodes CDR1 LGHDT and CDR2 YNNKEL (reference sequence). This CDR3 comprises 12 residues. Trimming shortened V by 7 bases and J by 5 bases, and 8 bases separated the two germline ends. The CDR3 DNA follows: TGTGCCAGCAACCAGGCTACCGGGGAGCTGTTTTTT. It is translated as CASNQATGELFF.

The sample holds many counts of this clonotype. J is TRBJ1-1 and V is TRBV14; no definite D call. Germline V gives CDR1 SGHDN, CDR2 FVKESK. This CDR3 contains 13 residues. The V end was cut by 1 base, the J end by 1 base, with 4 bases between. The CDR3 loop reads CASSQGTNTEAFF. In DNA form, the CDR3 reads TGTGCCAGCAGCCAAGGGACGAACACTGAAGCTTTCTTT.

A few counts support this clonotype. The chain has TRBV27 and TRBJ2-2; perhaps TRBD2 as D (6 bases). Germline CDR1 and CDR2: MNHEY and SMNVEV (reference sequence). The CDR3 spans 17 residues. V was shortened by 7 bases and J by 2 bases, with 20 bases between the two germline ends. The CDR3 sequence: CASTFGSGSGNTGELFF. The CDR3 bases are TGTGCCAGCACCTTTGGGTCCGGTAGCGGTAACACCGGGGAGCTGTTTTTT.

This clonotype was seen at least ten times. This sequence joins TRBV28 and TRBJ2-7; TRBD1 might be the D (5 bases). CDR1 is MDHEN, CDR2 SYDVKM, per germline. Trimming took 5 bases from V and 1 from J, leaving 12 bases between them. The CDR3 runs 14 residues. This CDR3 reads CASSRGRQSYEQYF. DNA for the CDR3: TGTGCCAGCAGTAGGGGCCGACAATCCTACGAGCAGTACTTC.

The rearrangement links TRBV3-1 to TRBJ2-3; TRBD2 agrees at 13 bases. Germline V gene lookup returns CDR1 LGHDT and CDR2 YNNKEL (reference sequence). There are 15 residues in the CDR3. Unmatched junction bases numbered 5, after V lost 6 bases and J lost 5 bases. The CDR3 reads CASRAGTSGKDTQYF. DNA of the CDR3: TGTGCCAGCAGGGCGGGGACTAGCGGGAAAGATACGCAGTATTTT.

The chain combines TRBV10-3 with TRBJ1-2; D possibly corresponds to TRBD1 (5 bases). The CDR3 runs to 13 residues. The V end was cut by 7 bases, the J end by 0 bases, with 9 bases between. Looked up from germline, CDR1 is ENHRY and CDR2 is SYGVKD. The CDR3 loop reads CAITAGPNYGYTF. CDR3 coding DNA: TGTGCCATCACGGCGGGACCTAACTATGGCTACACCTTC.

The chain links TRBV5-3 to TRBJ2-1, with D perhaps matching TRBD2 (5 bases). TRBV5-3 is filed as an ORF, its function uncertain. The CDR3 consists of 17 residues. The V gene lost 3 bases and the J gene lost 5 bases, with 21 bases spanning the gap. CDR3 sequence: CARSWGAVLYGDNEQFF. In DNA, the CDR3 is TGTGCCAGAAGCTGGGGAGCGGTCCTATATGGGGACAATGAGCAGTTCTTC.

This clonotype showed up just a few times. The chain has TRBV28 and TRBJ2-3; TRBD2 aligns across 8 bases. The CDR3 is 17 amino acids. The J segment lost 0 bases and the V segment lost 3 bases, leaving 8 bases of the junction unmatched. The germline gives CDR1 MDHEN, CDR2 SYDVKM. The CDR3: CASSFQTSGASTDTQYF. The CDR3 DNA reads as TGTGCCAGCAGTTTTCAAACTAGCGGCGCTAGCACAGATACGCAGTATTTT.

In this sample, this clonotype turned up many times. The J gene is TRBJ2-3, the V gene TRBV5-1, with 9 bases matching TRBD2. The CDR3 covers 15 residues. Germline CDR1 is SGHRS and CDR2 is YFSETQ. The V gene end was trimmed by 2 bases and the J gene end by 4 bases; junction bases not matched to a gene: 5. CDR3: CASSFLAGPADTQYF. For the CDR3, the DNA is TGCGCCAGCAGCTTCCTAGCGGGGCCGGCAGATACGCAGTATTTT.

This clonotype appeared many times. Written as DNA, the CDR3 is TGTGCCAGTAGTGGTATCCCCCGTGAGCAGTACTTC. Its translation: CASSGIPREQYF. The chain is built from TRBV19 and TRBJ2-7; no clear D gene. CDR3 length: 12 amino acids. Trimming shortened V by 5 bases and J by 7 bases, and 12 bases separated the two germline ends. CDR1 LNHDA and CDR2 SQIVND come from the germline V gene (reference sequence).

The chain uses TRBV29-1 and TRBJ2-7; 9 bases fit TRBD1. There are 14 residues in the CDR3. The trim removed 1 base at V and 6 bases at J, leaving 7 bases unmatched. The germline V gene encodes CDR1 SQVTM and CDR2 ANQGSEA. The CDR3 protein is CSVEGGQGKAEQYF. DNA for the CDR3: TGCAGCGTTGAAGGGGGACAGGGTAAGGCCGAGCAGTACTTC.

The chain joins TRBV2 to TRBJ2-7, with D possibly being TRBD1 (6 bases). V was clipped by 6 bases and J by 1 base, with 10 bases between them. CDR3 length: 13 residues. CDR1 SNHLY and CDR2 FYNNEI come from the germline V gene. The DNA of the CDR3 is TGTGCCAGCAGCCCCGGACAGTCCTACGAGCAGTACTTC. Its protein is CASSPGQSYEQYF.

This clonotype was recorded at least ten times. The chain carries TRBV7-9 and TRBJ2-2; perhaps D is TRBD1 or TRBD2 (5 bases each). CDR3 length: 17 residues. Trimming removed 2 bases at V and 4 bases at J, with 17 bases between. Germline CDR1 is SEHNR and CDR2 is FQNEAQ (reference sequence). The CDR3 reads CASSLPSGTQGTGELFF. As DNA, the CDR3 is TGTGCCAGCAGCTTACCGAGTGGGACCCAGGGCACCGGGGAGCTGTTTTTT.

This rearrangement joins TRBV20-1 to TRBJ1-1, with D uncertain. The CDR3 contains 13 residues. Between the trimmed V and J ends, which lost 0 bases and 0 bases, there was a span of 5 bases. Germline CDR1 DFQATT, CDR2 SNEGSKA (reference sequence). For the CDR3, the DNA is TGCAGTGCTAGAGAGCAGCTGAACACTGAAGCTTTCTTT. It codes for CSAREQLNTEAFF.

This clonotype was counted once. This chain joins TRBV29-1 and TRBJ2-1, with 8 bases identical to TRBD2. Trimming cost V 2 bases and J 0 bases; bases outside gene matches: 12. There are 18 residues in the CDR3. Looked up from germline, CDR1 is SQVTM and CDR2 is ANQGSEA. The CDR3 sequence: CSVELAQSGGGSYNEQFF. The DNA of the CDR3 is TGCAGCGTTGAACTCGCCCAGAGCGGGGGAGGCTCCTACAATGAGCAGTTCTTC.

This clonotype has more than one count but fewer than ten. This rearrangement joins TRBV7-2 to TRBJ2-1; no definite D call. The V end was cut by 8 bases, the J end by 4 bases, with 6 bases between. CDR3 length: 11 residues. CDR1 is SGHTA, CDR2 FQGNSA, per germline. In nucleotides, the CDR3 is TGTGCCAGCGTCGAGTACAATGAGCAGTTCTTC. Translated: CASVEYNEQFF.

This chain joins TRBV28 and TRBJ2-3, with D perhaps being TRBD1 or TRBD2 (5 bases each). There are 16 residues in the CDR3. Germline lookup yields CDR1 MDHEN and CDR2 SYDVKM. Trimming shortened V by 4 bases and J by 4 bases, and 18 bases separated the two germline ends. The CDR3, as DNA: TGTGCCAGCAGTTCGCCTCCGGGACGAGAGCCAGATACGCAGTATTTT. Its protein product is CASSSPPGREPDTQYF.

This clonotype occurred a few times. The J gene is TRBJ2-7, the V gene TRBV28, with D possibly matching TRBD1 (5 bases). The CDR3 loop spans 14 amino acids. V was shortened by 6 bases and J by 0 bases, with 12 bases between the two germline ends. Germline V gene data show CDR1 as MDHEN and CDR2 as SYDVKM. CDR3: CASRTDPNSYEQYF. The DNA for the CDR3 is TGTGCCAGCAGGACAGACCCTAACTCCTACGAGCAGTACTTC.